Reported below is one T cell receptor (beta chain). What it binds is unknown. This record comes from a study of naive and memory T cell subsets. Study-wide results and caveats: Over 95% of naive TCR sequences appeared only once after error correction, unlike memory subsets.

Both TRBC1 and TRBC2 were covered by a beta constant-region primer of two equimolar oligonucleotides. The ligated cDNA underwent four PCR rounds using SP2 and nested alpha and beta constant-region primers. TCRdb re-analysed the UMI-ligation and nested PCR reads in MiXCR, keeping a single row per CDR3 protein. The sample has some 31,000 distinct CDR3 sequences, about 18% seen once. The CDR3 has 16 residues. Trimming left V 0 bases short and J 2 bases short, with 12 bases between. Germline-derived CDR1 and CDR2 are SGHKS and YYEKEE (reference sequence). The chain combines TRBV5-5 with TRBJ1-5; D possibly corresponds to TRBD1 (5 bases). The specimen sequenced was effector memory CD4+ T cells from blood. Subset in this sample: effector memory, CD45RA- CD27-. The clonotype originates from a human donor in good health. CDR3 nucleotides: TGTGCCAGCAGCTTGGACAGGCAAGGGGGCAATCAGCCCCAGCATTTT. Amino acid sequence: CASSLDRQGGNQPQHF.